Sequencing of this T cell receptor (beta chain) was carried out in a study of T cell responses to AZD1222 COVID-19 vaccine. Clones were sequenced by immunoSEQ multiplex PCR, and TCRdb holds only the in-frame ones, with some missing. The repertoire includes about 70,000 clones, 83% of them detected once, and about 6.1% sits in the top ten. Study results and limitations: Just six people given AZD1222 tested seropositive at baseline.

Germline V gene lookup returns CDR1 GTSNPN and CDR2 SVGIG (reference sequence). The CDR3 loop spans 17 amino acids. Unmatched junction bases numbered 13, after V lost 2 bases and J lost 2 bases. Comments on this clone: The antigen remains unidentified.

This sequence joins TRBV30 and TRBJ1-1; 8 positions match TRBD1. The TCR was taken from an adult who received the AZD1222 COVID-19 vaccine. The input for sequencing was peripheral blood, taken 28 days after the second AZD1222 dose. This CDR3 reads CAWSFQYRQGINTEAFF. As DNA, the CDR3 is TGTGCCTGGAGTTTCCAATACCGACAGGGGATAAACACTGAAGCTTTCTTT.